Detailed here is one T cell receptor beta chain. The antigen is undetermined. The data were taken from a study of T cell responses to AZD1222 COVID-19 vaccine. The study's findings and limits: Variant regions that are unmutated are reportedly the target of nearly half of spike-specific TCRs. Spike-specific TCR breadth rose after two AZD1222 doses, and depth rose as well.

With 0 bases removed from V and 4 bases from J, the gap between germline ends came to 5 bases. CDR1 is LNHNV and CDR2 is YYDKDF in the germline V gene (reference sequence). The CDR3 is made up of 13 amino acids. Repertoires were generated with immunoSEQ multiplex PCR, while TCRdb's copy carries only in-frame clones and drops some. The table has around 190,000 clones, about 90% seen once. Here the sequenced sample was peripheral blood, taken 28 days after the second AZD1222 dose. The chain joins TRBV15 to TRBJ2-3; D remains unclear. The sequence was collected from an adult who received the AZD1222 COVID-19 vaccine. CDR3 coding DNA: TGTGCCACCAGCAGAGATGGGGCAGATACGCAGTATTTT. This encodes CATSRDGADTQYF.